One and the same sample provided the 25 T cell receptor beta chains below, sequenced in a study of blood T cell repertoires in COVID-19. The table came from immunoSEQ multiplex PCR; TCRdb's copy has only in-frame clones and leaves some out. The sample records just over 250,000 clones, approximately 88% being singletons. Sequenced material: peripheral blood. These TCRs come from a woman between 70 and 85 years old with COVID-19, enrolled during active disease.

The chain recombines TRBV28 with TRBJ2-7; TRBD1 aligns across 8 bases. Trimming at V came to 6 bases and at J to 2 bases, leaving 6 bases not matched to a gene. Germline CDR1 MDHEN, CDR2 SYDVKM. There are 14 residues in the CDR3. The CDR3 region is CASSSQGGPYEQYF. The DNA of the CDR3 is TGTGCCAGCAGCTCACAGGGGGGCCCCTACGAGCAGTACTTC.

In its sample, this clone was seen a few times. The chain has TRBV27 and TRBJ1-2; unclear D gene. CDR1 is MNHEY and CDR2 is SMNVEV in the germline V gene (reference sequence). The length of the CDR3 is 15 residues. V was clipped by 5 bases and J by 5 bases, with 18 bases between them. This chain's CDR3 is CASSAESQEIYGYTF. In nucleotides, the CDR3 is TGTGCCAGCAGTGCCGAAAGTCAGGAAATTTATGGCTACACCTTC.

The chain employs TRBV2 and TRBJ1-3, with TRBD1 matching over 8 bases. The CDR3 totals 16 residues. In germline, CDR1 is SNHLY, CDR2 FYNNEI. With 7 bases clipped from V and 2 bases from J, the junction kept 10 bases outside the gene matches. DNA of the CDR3: TGTGCCAGCACATACTCCGGACAGGGACCTGGAAACACCATATATTTT. It codes for CASTYSGQGPGNTIYF.

The rearrangement joins TRBV3-1 (or the pseudogene TRBV3-2) to TRBJ2-2, with 10 bases lining up with TRBD2. Trimming removed 4 bases from V and 4 bases from J; junction bases left unmatched: 6. The CDR3 sequence is 16 residues long. CDR1 is LGHDT and CDR2 is YNNKEL in the germline V gene (reference sequence). As DNA, the CDR3 is TGTGCCAGCAGCCCGGGACTAGCGCCCGGCACCGGGGAGCTGTTTTTT. It is translated as CASSPGLAPGTGELFF.

The gene calls are TRBV11-2 and TRBJ1-1, with 7 nucleotides matching TRBD1. The CDR3 is 15 residues long. The germline V gene has CDR1 SGHAT and CDR2 FQNNGV. The trim removed 7 bases at V and 4 bases at J, leaving 12 bases unmatched. The CDR3 loop reads CASTRWTGYLTEAFF. CDR3 nucleotides: TGTGCCAGCACGCGTTGGACAGGCTATCTCACTGAAGCTTTCTTT. Drawing the rest from reference TRBV11-2 and TRBJ1-1, the complete variable domain is EAGVAQSPRYKIIEKRQSVAFWCNPISGHATLYWYQQILGQGPKLLIQFQNNGVVDDSQLPKDRFSAERLKGVDSTLKIQPAKLEDSAVYLCASTRWTGYLTEAFFGQGTRLTVV.

This clone was detected only a few times. The chain combines TRBV5-1 with TRBJ2-1; D perhaps matches TRBD1 (5 bases). The V end was cut by 0 bases, the J end by 6 bases, with 16 bases between. CDR1 is SGHRS and CDR2 is YFSETQ in the germline V gene. The CDR3 has 16 amino acids. CDR3 DNA sequence: TGCGCCAGCAGCTTGGCCTCACAGGTTGGTACCAATGAGCAGTTCTTC. This encodes CASSLASQVGTNEQFF.

Notes on this clone: Other nucleotide sequences from this sample produce the same CDR3. V usage is TRBV5-1 and J usage is TRBJ2-7, with TRBD1 matching over 9 bases. The CDR3 is made up of 14 amino acids. The germline V gene encodes CDR1 SGHRS and CDR2 YFSETQ. With 0 bases clipped from V and 4 bases from J, the junction kept 2 bases outside the gene matches. The CDR3 spells CASSLGQGGYEQYF. Here the CDR3 DNA reads TGCGCCAGCAGCTTGGGACAGGGGGGTTACGAGCAGTACTTC.

This clone was picked up a small number of times. The J gene is TRBJ2-3, the V gene TRBV28; TRBD2 matches at 10 bases. The CDR3 consists of 16 residues. Germline assignment: CDR1 MDHEN and CDR2 SYDVKM. Unmatched junction bases numbered 7, after V lost 4 bases and J lost 3 bases. In DNA form, the CDR3 reads TGTGCCAGCAGTTCTCTAGCGGGAGCGGCGACAGATACGCAGTATTTT. Its translation: CASSSLAGAATDTQYF. Full variable domain (missing parts from reference TRBV28 and TRBJ2-3): DVKVTQSSRYLVKRTGEKVFLECVQDMDHENMFWYRQDPGLGLRLIYFSYDVKMKEKGDIPEGYSVSREKKERFSLILESASTNQTSMYLCASSSLAGAATDTQYFGPGTRLTVL.

V gene TRBV7-2 combines with J gene TRBJ2-7; the D gene is possibly TRBD2 (5 bases). The V gene lost 5 bases and the J gene lost 4 bases, with 9 bases spanning the gap. Germline loops: CDR1 SGHTA, CDR2 FQGNSA. The CDR3 consists of 12 residues. The CDR3 sequence is CASSPGEYEQYF. CDR3 coding DNA: TGTGCCAGCAGCCCCGGGGAGTACGAGCAGTACTTC.

The chain has TRBV19 and TRBJ1-1, with D possibly TRBD1 on 6 matching bases. CDR3 length: 17 residues. Trimming stripped 6 bases from V and 4 bases from J, with 24 bases between. The germline gives CDR1 LNHDA, CDR2 SQIVND (reference sequence). CDR3 sequence reads: CASRRPNRASGGTEAFF. In DNA, the CDR3 is TGTGCCAGTAGGCGGCCTAACAGGGCGTCGGGGGGCACTGAAGCTTTCTTT.

V usage is TRBV6-6 and J usage is TRBJ2-5; 10 positions match TRBD1. CDR1 and CDR2 (germline): MNHNY, SVGAGI (reference sequence). V gave up 6 bases and J gave up 11 bases; unmatched junction bases: 6. The CDR3 length is 12 residues. The CDR3 protein is CASRGDRGLQYF. The CDR3 nucleotides read TGTGCCAGCAGAGGGGACAGGGGCCTTCAGTACTTC.

V usage is TRBV29-1 and J usage is TRBJ1-1; D possibly corresponds to TRBD1 (6 bases). This CDR3 contains 14 residues. Per germline, CDR1 SQVTM and CDR2 ANQGSEA. Trimming removed 4 bases from V and 0 bases from J, with 12 bases in between. The CDR3 here is CSVVPQGVNTEAFF. The CDR3 region has the DNA TGCAGCGTTGTCCCACAGGGTGTGAACACTGAAGCTTTCTTT.

The chain is built from TRBV5-1 and TRBJ2-7; 8 bases match TRBD2. This CDR3 region has 16 residues. Germline V CDR1 and CDR2: SGHRS, YFSETQ. After removal of 0 bases from V and 5 bases from J, the junction contained 10 bases not matched to a gene. CDR3 loop: CASSLGPGTRPNEQYF. CDR3 in DNA: TGCGCCAGCAGCTTGGGTCCAGGGACTAGACCCAACGAGCAGTACTTC.

The V gene is TRBV14, the J gene TRBJ2-5, with TRBD2 matching over 8 bases. The CDR3 is made up of 16 amino acids. V dropped 5 bases and J dropped 2; count of bases not matched to a gene: 10. Germline values: CDR1 SGHDN, CDR2 FVKESK. In DNA, the CDR3 is TGTGCCAGCAGCGGAGGACTAGCAGGAGGGCAAGAGACCCAGTACTTC. It specifies CASSGGLAGGQETQYF.

The chain is built from TRBV19 and TRBJ1-5; the match to TRBD1 covers 11 bases. The ends lost 8 bases at V and 6 bases at J; junction bases unmatched: 6. The germline V gene has CDR1 LNHDA and CDR2 SQIVND (reference sequence). The CDR3 is made up of 14 amino acids. The CDR3 loop reads CASEGTGGSQPQHF. The CDR3 DNA sequence: TGTGCCAGTGAGGGGACAGGGGGAAGTCAGCCCCAGCATTTT.

The rearrangement links TRBV30 to TRBJ2-3, with a tentative D call TRBD2 (6 bases). The CDR3 has 12 amino acids. CDR1 and CDR2 from the germline V gene are GTSNPN and SVGIG (reference sequence). The V gene lost 4 bases and the J gene lost 6 bases, with 11 bases spanning the gap. The CDR3 coding sequence is TGTGCCTGGATGGGGGGTGGGGATACGCAGTATTTT. This sequence encodes CAWMGGGDTQYF.

This clone was detected only a few times. The rearrangement uses TRBV3-1 (or the pseudogene TRBV3-2) and TRBJ2-3, with D maybe TRBD1 (5 bases). The length of the CDR3 is 15 residues. The V gene lost 6 bases and the J gene lost 5 bases, with 18 bases spanning the gap. Germline-derived CDR1 and CDR2 are LGHDT and YNNKEL (reference sequence). The CDR3, as DNA: TGTGCCAGCAGGCCAACAGACAGCGTCGGAGATACGCAGTATTTT. It specifies CASRPTDSVGDTQYF.

V and J are TRBV28 and TRBJ1-6, with 10 positions matching TRBD1. CDR3 length: 15 residues. Germline CDR1 is MDHEN and CDR2 is SYDVKM. The trim removed 0 bases at V and 8 bases at J, leaving 1 base unmatched. For the CDR3, the DNA is TGTGCCAGCAGTTTATGGACAGGGGGCGATTCACCCCTCCACTTT. This encodes CASSLWTGGDSPLHF.

This clone was picked up one time. The rearrangement links TRBV19 to TRBJ2-2; possibly TRBD2 for D (6 bases). In germline, CDR1 is LNHDA, CDR2 SQIVND (reference sequence). Trimming took off 3 bases at V and 7 bases at J, with 12 bases between the two ends. This CDR3 contains 14 residues. CDR3 protein: CASSMLREDGELFF. The CDR3 region has the DNA TGTGCCAGTAGTATGTTGCGGGAAGACGGGGAGCTGTTTTTT. Drawing the rest from reference TRBV19 and TRBJ2-2, the complete variable domain is DGGITQSPKYLFRKEGQNVTLSCEQNLNHDAMYWYRQDPGQGLRLIYYSQIVNDFQKGDIAEGYSVSREKKESFPLTVTSAQKNPTAFYLCASSMLREDGELFFGEGSRLTVL.

Notes on this clone: Compared with germline, one end of the junction differs, possibly owing to a read error. This chain links TRBV12-3 or TRBV12-4 with TRBJ1-1, with no clear D. This CDR3 comprises 11 residues. Here the CDR3 reads CASSSRLQAFF. CDR3 nucleotide sequence: TGTGCAAGCAGTTCGAGACTACAAGCTTTCTTT.

The chain has TRBV12-5 and TRBJ2-1, with 8 positions matching TRBD1. Looked up from germline, CDR1 is LGHNT and CDR2 is FRNRAP. V dropped 6 bases and J dropped 6; count of bases not matched to a gene: 7. This CDR3 spans 14 amino acids. This CDR3 is CASGRGQEGNEQFF. Written as DNA, the CDR3 is TGTGCTAGTGGACGGGGACAGGAGGGCAATGAGCAGTTCTTC.

The chain employs TRBV3-1 (or the pseudogene TRBV3-2) and TRBJ1-2; TRBD1 agrees at 7 bases. V shed 9 bases and J 1 base; nucleotides not matched to a gene: 2. The CDR3 sequence is 12 residues long. Germline V gives CDR1 LGHDT, CDR2 YNNKEL (reference sequence). CDR3 coding DNA: TGTGCCAGTACAGGGGATAACTATGGCTACACCTTC. Its protein is CASTGDNYGYTF.

The chain combines TRBV28 with TRBJ1-1; D is undetermined. Trimming took off 0 bases at V and 5 bases at J, with 16 bases between the two ends. CDR3 length: 16 residues. Germline V gene data show CDR1 as MDHEN and CDR2 as SYDVKM. CDR3 coding DNA: TGTGCCAGCAGTTTATGGTGGCGGGGATCGGGAACTGAAGCTTTCTTT. It translates to CASSLWWRGSGTEAFF.

The CDR3 sequence: CASSSWTMNTEAFF. Written as DNA, the CDR3 is TGTGCCAGCAGTTCCTGGACTATGAACACTGAAGCTTTCTTT. The chain links TRBV6-2 or TRBV6-3 to TRBJ1-1; D gene uncertain. CDR1 is MNHEY and CDR2 is SVGEGT in the germline V gene. The CDR3 is 14 amino acids. Trimming shortened V by 4 bases and J by 0 bases, and 9 bases separated the two germline ends.

The rearrangement links TRBV24-1 to TRBJ2-2, with 7 bases lining up with TRBD1. Germline V gene data show CDR1 as KGHDR and CDR2 as SFDVKD. The V segment lost 4 bases and the J segment 4 bases; nucleotides outside the gene matches: 5. This CDR3 spans 15 amino acids. This CDR3 is CATSDPGQLTGELFF. The CDR3 coding sequence is TGTGCCACCAGTGACCCGGGACAGCTCACCGGGGAGCTGTTTTTT.